This T cell receptor (beta chain) was obtained from a study of Ad26.COV2.S vaccination and SARS-CoV-2 variants. The CDR3 loop spans 12 amino acids. V was trimmed by 2 bases and J by 10 bases, leaving 7 bases between them. Per the germline V gene, CDR1 is SGHNT and CDR2 is YYREEE (reference sequence). The treatment was: about 20 received Ad26.COV2.S at low or high dose, single or two shots; 5 received placebo; per-sample allocation not given. Vaccine and placebo recipients were sampled on day 63 after the first injection. TCRdb's table, derived via immunoSEQ multiplex PCR, lists solely in-frame clones and lacks some. The data contain about 390,000 clones, approximately 90% of them singletons.

The receptor was isolated from a person between 18 and 60 years old who received the Ad26.COV2.S COVID-19 vaccine or a placebo. The material sequenced was peripheral blood, taken in a trial of Ad26.COV2.S vaccine versus placebo. The chain has TRBV5-4 and TRBJ1-6; no firm D call. CDR3 sequence: CASSFGVSPLHF. For the CDR3, the DNA is TGTGCCAGCAGCTTTGGGGTGTCACCCCTCCACTTT.